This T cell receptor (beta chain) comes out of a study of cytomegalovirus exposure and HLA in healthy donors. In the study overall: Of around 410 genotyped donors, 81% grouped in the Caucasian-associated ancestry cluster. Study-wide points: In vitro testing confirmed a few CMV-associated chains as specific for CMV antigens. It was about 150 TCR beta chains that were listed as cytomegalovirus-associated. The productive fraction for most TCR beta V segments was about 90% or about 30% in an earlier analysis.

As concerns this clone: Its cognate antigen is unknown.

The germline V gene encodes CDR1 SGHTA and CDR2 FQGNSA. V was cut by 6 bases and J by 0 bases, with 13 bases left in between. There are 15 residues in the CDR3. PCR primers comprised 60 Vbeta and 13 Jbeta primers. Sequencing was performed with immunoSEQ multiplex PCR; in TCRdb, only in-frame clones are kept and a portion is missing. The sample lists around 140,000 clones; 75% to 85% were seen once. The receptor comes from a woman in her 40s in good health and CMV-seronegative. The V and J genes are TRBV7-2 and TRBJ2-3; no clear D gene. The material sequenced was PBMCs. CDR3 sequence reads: CASRTDITSTDTQYF. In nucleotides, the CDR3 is TGTGCCAGCAGAACAGACATAACTAGCACAGATACGCAGTATTTT.